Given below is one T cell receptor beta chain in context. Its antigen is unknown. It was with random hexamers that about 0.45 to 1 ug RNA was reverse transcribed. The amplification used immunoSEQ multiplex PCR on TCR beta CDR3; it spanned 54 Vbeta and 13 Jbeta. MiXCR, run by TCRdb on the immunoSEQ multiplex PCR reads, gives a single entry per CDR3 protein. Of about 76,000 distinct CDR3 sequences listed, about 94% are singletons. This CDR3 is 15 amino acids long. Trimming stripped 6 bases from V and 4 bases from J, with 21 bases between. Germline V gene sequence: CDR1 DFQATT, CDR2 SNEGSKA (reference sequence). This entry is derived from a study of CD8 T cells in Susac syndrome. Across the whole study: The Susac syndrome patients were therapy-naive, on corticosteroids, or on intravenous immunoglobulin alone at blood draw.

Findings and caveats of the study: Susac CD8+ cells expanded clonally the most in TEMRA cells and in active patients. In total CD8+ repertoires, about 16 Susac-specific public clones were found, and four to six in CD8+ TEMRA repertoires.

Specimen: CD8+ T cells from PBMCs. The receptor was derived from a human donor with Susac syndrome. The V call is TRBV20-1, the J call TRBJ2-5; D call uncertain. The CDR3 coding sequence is TGCAGTGCGAGACTGGACCTGGCAGGCGGAGAGACCCAGTACTTC. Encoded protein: CSARLDLAGGETQYF.